The 11 T cell receptor beta chains below come from one sample, sequenced in a study of post-analysis software for immune sequencing data. The antigens for these receptors are not known. Study results and caveats: Controls showed lower frequencies than patients for several TRBV segments, and TRBV5-6, TRBV5-1 and TRBV20-1 were among these.

The library was made from cDNA and included unique molecular identifiers. MiXCR, run by TCRdb on the PCR reads, gives a single entry per CDR3 protein. This sample yields around 260,000 distinct CDR3 sequences, of which 35% to 40% are seen a single time; roughly 4.8% belongs to the top ten. The sample was blood. Every receptor here comes from a girl aged 10 to 17 with multiple sclerosis.

The chain is built from TRBV7-9 and TRBJ2-7; 9 bases match TRBD2. With the DNA end fitting TRBJ2-5 better, the J assignment may be wrong. From germline, CDR1 is SEHNR and CDR2 FQNEAQ (reference sequence). CDR3 length equals 16 residues. Here the CDR3 DNA reads TGTGCCAGCAGCTTCCATCCCGCTAGCGGGATAGGGACCCAGTACTTC. It specifies CASSFHPASGIGTQYF.

About this clonotype itself: This could be a read error, since a much larger clone is one nucleotide away. V usage is TRBV11-2 and J usage is TRBJ2-1; 8 bases are a match to TRBD1. The length of the CDR3 is 16 residues. The J segment lost 7 bases and the V segment lost 5 bases, leaving 13 bases of the junction unmatched. Per germline, CDR1 SGHAT and CDR2 FQNNGV. CDR3 residues: CASSPSGQGAGNEQFF. Written as DNA, the CDR3 is TGTGCCAGCAGCCCGTCGGGGCAGGGGGCGGGTAATGAGCAGTTCTTC.

Ten or more counts support this clonotype. This chain links TRBV7-9 with TRBJ1-5, with D maybe TRBD1 (6 bases). This CDR3 region has 15 residues. Trimming took off 5 bases at V and 0 bases at J, with 11 bases between the two ends. From germline, CDR1 is SEHNR and CDR2 FQNEAQ (reference sequence). The CDR3 spells CASSPKGGSNQPQHF. The CDR3, as DNA: TGTGCCAGCAGCCCTAAGGGGGGTAGCAATCAGCCCCAGCATTTT.

In the case of this clonotype: Likely a read error: the CDR3 ends without its conserved phenylalanine or tryptophan. The rearrangement links TRBV5-4 to TRBJ2-3; TRBD1 matches 10 bases. This CDR3 spans 15 amino acids. The germline V gene has CDR1 SGHNT and CDR2 YYREEE (reference sequence). The DNA for the CDR3 is TGTGCCTGCAGCGCGCCGGGACAGGGGATAGATACGCAGTATTGT. Translated: CACSAPGQGIDTQYC.

The chain carries TRBV4-1 and TRBJ2-6; possibly TRBD1 or TRBD2 for D (5 bases each). This CDR3 is 19 amino acids long. Germline-derived CDR1 and CDR2 are MGHRA and YSYEKL. V was cut by 0 bases and J by 0 bases, with 15 bases left in between. The CDR3 loop is CASSQDPGRILSGANVLTF. CDR3 nucleotide sequence: TGCGCCAGCAGCCAAGATCCGGGACGTATACTCTCTGGGGCCAACGTCCTGACTTTC.

This clonotype was picked up a small number of times. The chain joins TRBV12-3 or TRBV12-4 to TRBJ1-1; D remains ambiguous. This CDR3 comprises 15 residues. V lost 6 bases and J 1 base, leaving 15 bases between the germline ends. For the CDR3, the DNA is TGTGCCAGCAGATTTCCGAGACCTTCGAACACTGAAGCTTTCTTT. Translating gives CASRFPRPSNTEAFF.

CDR3 in DNA: TGTGCCACCAGCAGAGAACCATCCTTACTAGCTCTACAGAATGAGCAGTTCTTC. Translated: CATSREPSLLALQNEQFF. V gene TRBV15 combines with J gene TRBJ2-1, with D maybe TRBD2 (6 bases). This CDR3 has 18 amino acids. Trimming removed 0 bases at V and 7 bases at J, with 22 bases between. Per germline, CDR1 LNHNV and CDR2 YYDKDF (reference sequence).

This clonotype was observed at least ten times. The chain has TRBV25-1 and TRBJ2-1, with 8 nucleotides matching TRBD1. The CDR3 runs 14 residues. From germline, CDR1 is MGHDK and CDR2 SYGVNS. V lost 8 bases, J lost 7 bases, and 10 bases stayed unmatched. CDR3 nucleotide sequence: TGTGCCAGCGCACAGGGGGAGGTCGGAAATGAGCAGTTCTTC. Protein sequence: CASAQGEVGNEQFF.

This clonotype showed up many times. The chain couples TRBV30 to TRBJ2-3, with D hard to call. Looked up from germline, CDR1 is GTSNPN and CDR2 is SVGIG (reference sequence). The germline V and J ends were trimmed by 6 bases and 5 bases, with 15 bases remaining between them. The CDR3 spans 13 residues. The CDR3 here is CACRNPLGDTQYF. In DNA, the CDR3 is TGTGCCTGCCGGAATCCCTTGGGAGATACGCAGTATTTT.

A word on this clonotype: This may be a read error: a much more frequent sequence differs by one nucleotide. The chain combines TRBV28 with TRBJ2-1; 9 bases are shared with TRBD2. The germline V gene has CDR1 MDHEN and CDR2 SYDVKM. The CDR3 loop spans 15 amino acids. This CDR3 reads CVSSISSGGTNEQFF. In DNA, the CDR3 is TGTGTCAGCAGTATCTCAAGCGGGGGGACGAATGAGCAGTTCTTC.

There are many counts of this clonotype. The gene calls are TRBV18 and TRBJ1-1; D uncertain. The CDR3 is 11 residues long. The germline V and J ends were trimmed by 5 bases and 6 bases, with 7 bases remaining between them. CDR1 is KGHSH and CDR2 is LQKENI in the germline V gene. CDR3 loop: CASSATSEAFF. The DNA for the CDR3 is TGTGCCAGCTCAGCGACCTCTGAAGCTTTCTTT.